This T cell receptor (beta chain) was sequenced for a study of CXCR3-negative and CXCR3-positive naive CD8 T cells. UMI-labeled 5' RACE TRB cDNA libraries were prepared from the cells. TCRdb reanalyzed the 5' RACE reads and collapses them to one entry per CDR3 protein, without DNA. This table lists about 43,000 distinct CDR3 sequences. Using triplicate sorts, some 300,000 cells were collected each time from every CD8+ T cell subset. Study conclusions and caveats: For naive cells, CXCR3-negative and CXCR3-positive subsets had similar TRBV-TRBJ usage; for memory cells, usage differed.

Concerning this clonotype: What it binds is not known.

The material sequenced was memory CD8+ T cells from blood. The receptor's source is a human donor in good health. Some clones in this sample may be carry-over from other donors' samples.

CDR3 in amino acids: CSARLYDTEAFF. V and J are TRBV20-1 and TRBJ1-1. CDR1 and CDR2 from the germline V gene are DFQATT and SNEGSKA (reference sequence). The CDR3 has 12 amino acids.